This T cell receptor beta chain was captured in a study of blood T cell repertoires in COVID-19. In the study overall: Samples came from the United States, Italy and Spain, spanning acute and convalescent COVID-19.

TCRdb's table, derived via immunoSEQ multiplex PCR, lists solely in-frame clones and lacks some. The sample has 91,000 or so clones; 75% to 95% are singletons. Sequenced material: peripheral blood. This TCR derives from a woman in her fifties or sixties in a cohort sampled during active COVID-19.

CDR3 coding DNA: TGCGCCAGCAGCATTCTACTAGCGGGGCTCCAAGAGACCCAGTACTTC. It yields the protein CASSILLAGLQETQYF. V and J are TRBV5-1 and TRBJ2-5, with TRBD2 matching 10 bases. This CDR3 is built from 16 residues. CDR1 is SGHRS and CDR2 is YFSETQ in the germline V gene. J gave up 1 base and V 4 bases, and 7 bases lay outside the gene matches.